Following are 23 T cell receptor beta chains from one sample sequenced in a study of cytomegalovirus exposure and HLA in healthy donors. The PCR ran on 60 Vbeta and 13 Jbeta primers. Libraries were prepared by immunoSEQ multiplex PCR; TCRdb keeps only in-frame clonotypes and omits some of them. The data hold around 170,000 clones, with around 81% observed a single time. The sequenced material came from PBMCs. Receptor source: a man aged 40-55 years in good health and CMV-seronegative.

The sample holds a few counts of this clone. This rearrangement joins TRBV10-1 to TRBJ2-7, with TRBD1 matching over 7 bases. Germline V gene lookup returns CDR1 WNHNN and CDR2 SYGVQD (reference sequence). With V trimmed by 2 bases and J by 0 bases, 19 bases remained unmatched. The CDR3 contains 20 residues. The CDR3 protein is CASSEPTGTETLMVSYEQYV. CDR3 coding DNA: TGCGCCAGCAGTGAGCCTACCGGGACAGAAACCCTGATGGTCTCCTACGAGCAGTACGTC.

The gene calls are TRBV27 and TRBJ2-7; D perhaps matches TRBD2 (7 bases). V was clipped by 4 bases and J by 4 bases, with 17 bases between them. The CDR3 runs to 15 residues. The germline CDR1 and CDR2 sequences are MNHEY and SMNVEV (reference sequence). The CDR3 sequence is CASSSSLGGLYEQYF. CDR3 DNA: TGTGCCAGCAGTTCCAGCCTCGGGGGGCTATACGAGCAGTACTTC.

The chain uses TRBV5-4 and TRBJ1-1, with TRBD1 as a possible D gene (5 bases). The CDR3 has 13 amino acids. Trimming stripped 3 bases from V and 2 bases from J, with 8 bases between. From germline, CDR1 is SGHNT and CDR2 YYREEE (reference sequence). CDR3 protein: CASSWGTNTEAFF. CDR3 nucleotide sequence: TGTGCCAGCAGCTGGGGCACCAACACTGAAGCTTTCTTT.

The chain has TRBV7-8 and TRBJ2-2; TRBD1 matches at 9 bases. V dropped 5 bases and J dropped 5; count of bases not matched to a gene: 6. Germline CDR1 reads SGHVS; CDR2 reads FQNEAQ. This CDR3 spans 15 amino acids. The DNA of the CDR3 is TGTGCCAGCAGCCCACAGGGGGCATGGACCGGGGAGCTGTTTTTT. Its protein product is CASSPQGAWTGELFF.

A single count supports this clone. V is TRBV6-1 and J is TRBJ1-1; the D is unclear. The CDR3 has 10 amino acids. The V end was cut by 5 bases, the J end by 7 bases, with 5 bases between. The germline V gene has CDR1 MNHNS and CDR2 SASEGT. The CDR3 here is CASSPGEAFF. The CDR3 nucleotides read TGTGCCAGCAGTCCAGGTGAAGCTTTCTTT.

The chain employs TRBV27 and TRBJ2-6; D is possibly TRBD1 (5 bases). The CDR3 runs 15 residues. Trimming left V 6 bases short and J 1 base short, with 10 bases between. Germline lookup yields CDR1 MNHEY and CDR2 SMNVEV (reference sequence). The CDR3 bases are TGTGCCAGCAGGCCCGCAGGGTCTGGGGCCAACGTCCTGACTTTC. It encodes CASRPAGSGANVLTF.

This clone was seen a handful of times. The chain employs TRBV7-8 and TRBJ1-5; unclear D gene. The germline CDR1 and CDR2 sequences are SGHVS and FQNEAQ. V was shortened by 5 bases and J by 3 bases, with 14 bases between the two germline ends. The CDR3 runs to 15 residues. The CDR3 nucleotides read TGTGCCAGCAGCCCCACCGGGGTCTTCAATCAGCCCCAGCATTTT. Translating it yields CASSPTGVFNQPQHF.

The CDR3 nucleotides are TGCGCCAGCAGAGGAGGGAATAGCGGGAGTGAGTACTTC. Its protein is CASRGGNSGSEYF. V gene TRBV5-1 combines with J gene TRBJ2-5, with 9 bases aligning to TRBD2. There are 13 residues in the CDR3. Trimming removed 5 bases from V and 12 bases from J; junction bases left unmatched: 11. Germline V gives CDR1 SGHRS, CDR2 YFSETQ.

The chain couples TRBV7-2 to TRBJ2-5, with D perhaps matching TRBD1 (6 bases). This CDR3 spans 14 amino acids. The germline CDR1 and CDR2 sequences are SGHTA and FQGNSA. Trimming shortened V by 3 bases and J by 3 bases, and 11 bases separated the two germline ends. Here the CDR3 reads CASSFTGFEETQYF. CDR3 sequence (DNA): TGTGCCAGCAGCTTCACAGGGTTTGAAGAGACCCAGTACTTC.

This chain joins TRBV6-1 and TRBJ2-5; TRBD2 is a possible D gene (6 bases). Between the trimmed V and J ends, which lost 3 bases and 14 bases, there was a span of 19 bases. The CDR3 is 13 amino acids. The germline CDR1 and CDR2 sequences are MNHNS and SASEGT. In nucleotides, the CDR3 is TGTGCCAGCAGTGATGGGGACTCCTATCCCATATACTTC. Protein: CASSDGDSYPIYF.

The chain has TRBV28 and TRBJ2-1, with a possible D match to TRBD1 (6 bases). Germline loops: CDR1 MDHEN, CDR2 SYDVKM. The CDR3 contains 13 residues. Trimming left V 6 bases short and J 7 bases short, with 13 bases between. Written as DNA, the CDR3 is TGTGCCAGCAGCCGACAGGAATTAAATGAGCAGTTCTTC. Its translation is CASSRQELNEQFF.

The genes are TRBV10-3 and TRBJ2-3, with 11 nucleotides matching TRBD2. Trimming at V came to 4 bases and at J to 1 base, leaving 4 bases not matched to a gene. This CDR3 spans 16 amino acids. Germline V gene sequence: CDR1 ENHRY, CDR2 SYGVKD. The CDR3 nucleotides are TGTGCCATCAGTGGTCTGGGACTAGCGGGCACAGATACGCAGTATTTT. Its translation is CAISGLGLAGTDTQYF.

This chain links TRBV2 with TRBJ2-5; possibly TRBD1 for D (5 bases). The length of the CDR3 is 13 residues. V was shortened by 2 bases and J by 6 bases, with 10 bases between the two germline ends. Per the germline V gene, CDR1 is SNHLY and CDR2 is FYNNEI. This chain's CDR3 is CASSEQGRKTQYF. For the CDR3, the DNA is TGTGCCAGCAGTGAACAGGGCCGGAAGACCCAGTACTTC.

The chain has TRBV9 and TRBJ1-2, with TRBD1 matching over 9 bases. Germline V lookup: CDR1 SGDLS, CDR2 YYNGEE. J lost 7 bases, V lost 3 bases, and 13 bases had no gene match. There are 16 residues in the CDR3. The CDR3 DNA reads TGTGCCAGCAGCGAGAGGGGGACAGGGATAGATCGTGGCTACACCTTC. Its translation is CASSERGTGIDRGYTF.

V gene TRBV29-1 combines with J gene TRBJ1-2, with a weak D call TRBD1 (6 bases). V gave up 6 bases and J gave up 0 bases, with 14 bases separating them. Germline CDR1 and CDR2: SQVTM and ANQGSEA. The CDR3 length is 14 residues. The chain's CDR3 is CSVETGHANYGYTF. The CDR3 DNA reads TGCAGCGTGGAGACGGGACACGCTAACTATGGCTACACCTTC.

V gene TRBV6-6 combines with J gene TRBJ1-5; 9 bases map to TRBD1. The ends lost 11 bases at V and 6 bases at J; junction bases unmatched: 11. The CDR3 is 14 amino acids. The V gene's germline CDR1 is MNHNY and CDR2 SVGAGI (reference sequence). The CDR3 DNA follows: TGTGCCGGTTCCGGGACAGGGTTGGGTCAGCCCCAGCATTTT. It codes for CAGSGTGLGQPQHF.

This sequence joins TRBV5-1 and TRBJ2-1, with 9 bases identical to TRBD2. Germline CDR1 is SGHRS and CDR2 is YFSETQ. The CDR3 length is 16 residues. V gave up 4 bases and J gave up 4 bases; unmatched junction bases: 9. CDR3 loop: CASSRSGGRGYNEQFF. The CDR3, as DNA: TGCGCCAGCAGCCGGTCTGGCGGGAGGGGATACAATGAGCAGTTCTTC. Drawing the rest from reference TRBV5-1 and TRBJ2-1, the complete variable domain is KAGVTQTPRYLIKTRGQQVTLSCSPISGHRSVSWYQQTPGQGLQFLFEYFSETQRNKGNFPGRFSGRQFSNSRSEMNVSTLELGDSALYLCASSRSGGRGYNEQFFGPGTRLTVL.

The chain has TRBV10-1 and TRBJ2-4; D is ambiguous. Trimming took off 0 bases at V and 1 base at J, with 4 bases between the two ends. The CDR3 runs 14 residues. Germline-derived CDR1 and CDR2 are WNHNN and SYGVQD (reference sequence). CDR3: CASSESRAKNIQYF. CDR3 nucleotide sequence: TGCGCCAGCAGTGAGTCCAGGGCCAAAAACATTCAGTACTTC.

The CDR3 spells CATAFSYSGNTIYF. The CDR3 region has the DNA TGTGCCACCGCCTTTTCCTACTCTGGAAACACCATATATTTT. This chain joins TRBV28 and TRBJ1-3; D is unclear. CDR1 is MDHEN and CDR2 is SYDVKM in the germline V gene. This CDR3 is built from 14 residues. V lost 10 bases, J lost 0 bases, and 13 bases lay in between.

This rearrangement joins TRBV7-2 to TRBJ2-5; TRBD1 matches at 9 bases. The J call could be wrong; TRBJ2-7 is a better fit for the DNA end. Germline V lookup: CDR1 SGHTA, CDR2 FQGNSA. The CDR3 sequence is 14 residues long. Written as DNA, the CDR3 is TGTGCCAGCAGCGGACAGGGGCTGTCCTACGAGCAGTACTTC. This codes for CASSGQGLSYEQYF.

The rearrangement joins TRBV14 to TRBJ2-5; 13 nucleotides line up with TRBD2. There are 15 residues in the CDR3. V shed 3 bases, J shed 4 bases, and the junction held 2 bases outside the gene matches. Germline CDR1 is SGHDN and CDR2 is FVKESK. CDR3 protein: CASSHRTSGRETQYF. In DNA form, the CDR3 reads TGTGCCAGCAGCCATCGGACTAGCGGGAGAGAGACCCAGTACTTC.

The chain joins TRBV10-1 to TRBJ1-6; D gene uncertain. Trimming took off 2 bases at V and 3 bases at J, with 17 bases between the two ends. Germline values: CDR1 WNHNN, CDR2 SYGVQD (reference sequence). CDR3 length: 18 residues. The CDR3 here is CASSEEWRGRNYNSPLHF. In DNA form, the CDR3 reads TGCGCCAGCAGTGAGGAATGGAGAGGGCGAAACTATAATTCACCCCTCCACTTT.

The V call is TRBV5-6, the J call TRBJ1-2; TRBD1 agrees at 11 bases. The CDR3 contains 15 residues. V lost 2 bases, J lost 8 bases, and 8 bases stayed unmatched. The germline V gene has CDR1 SGHDT and CDR2 YYEEEE. The CDR3 here is CASSFGTGGSGGYTF. CDR3 coding DNA: TGTGCCAGCAGCTTTGGGACAGGGGGTTCAGGAGGCTACACCTTC.